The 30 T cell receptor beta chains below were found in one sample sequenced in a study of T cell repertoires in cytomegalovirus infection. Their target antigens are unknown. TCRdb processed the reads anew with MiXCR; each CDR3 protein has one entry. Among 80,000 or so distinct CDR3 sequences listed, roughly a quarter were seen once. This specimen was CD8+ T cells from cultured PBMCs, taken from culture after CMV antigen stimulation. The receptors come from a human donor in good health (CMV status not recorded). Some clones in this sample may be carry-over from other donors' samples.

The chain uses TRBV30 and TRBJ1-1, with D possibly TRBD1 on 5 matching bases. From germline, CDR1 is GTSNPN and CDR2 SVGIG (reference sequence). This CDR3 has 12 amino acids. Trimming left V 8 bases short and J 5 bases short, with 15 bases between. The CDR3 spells CAGHSRETEAFF. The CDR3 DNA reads TGTGCCGGACACTCCCGGGAAACTGAAGCTTTCTTT.

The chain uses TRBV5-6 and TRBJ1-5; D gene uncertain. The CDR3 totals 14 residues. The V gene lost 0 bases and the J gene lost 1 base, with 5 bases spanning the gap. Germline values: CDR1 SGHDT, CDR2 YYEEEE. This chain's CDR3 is CASSLEQSNQPQHF. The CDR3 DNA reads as TGTGCCAGCAGCTTGGAACAGAGCAATCAGCCCCAGCATTTT.

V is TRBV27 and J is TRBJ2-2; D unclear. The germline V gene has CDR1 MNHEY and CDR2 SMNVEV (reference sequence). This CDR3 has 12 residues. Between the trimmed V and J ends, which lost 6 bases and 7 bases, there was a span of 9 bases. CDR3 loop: CASSPVVGELFF. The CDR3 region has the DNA TGTGCCAGCAGCCCGGTTGTCGGGGAGCTGTTTTTT.

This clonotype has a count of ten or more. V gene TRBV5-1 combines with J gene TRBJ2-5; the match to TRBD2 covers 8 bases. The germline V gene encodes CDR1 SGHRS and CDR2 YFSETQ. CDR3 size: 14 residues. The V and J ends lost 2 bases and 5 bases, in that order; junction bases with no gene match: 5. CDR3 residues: CASSFTSGLETQYF. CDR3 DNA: TGCGCCAGCAGCTTCACTAGCGGATTGGAGACCCAGTACTTC.

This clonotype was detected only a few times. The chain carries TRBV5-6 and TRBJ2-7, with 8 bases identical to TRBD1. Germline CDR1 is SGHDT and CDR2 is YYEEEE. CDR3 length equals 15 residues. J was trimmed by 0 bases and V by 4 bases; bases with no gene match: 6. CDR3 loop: CASSPGQAVSYEQYF. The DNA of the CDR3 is TGTGCCAGCAGCCCGGGACAGGCTGTCTCCTACGAGCAGTACTTC.

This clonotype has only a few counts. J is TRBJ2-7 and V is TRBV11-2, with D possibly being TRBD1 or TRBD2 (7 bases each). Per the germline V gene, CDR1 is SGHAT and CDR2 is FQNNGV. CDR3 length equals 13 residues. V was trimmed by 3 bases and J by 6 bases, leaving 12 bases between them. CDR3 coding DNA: TGTGCCAGCAGCTTTCAGGGGGGGAGCGAGCAGTACTTC. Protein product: CASSFQGGSEQYF.

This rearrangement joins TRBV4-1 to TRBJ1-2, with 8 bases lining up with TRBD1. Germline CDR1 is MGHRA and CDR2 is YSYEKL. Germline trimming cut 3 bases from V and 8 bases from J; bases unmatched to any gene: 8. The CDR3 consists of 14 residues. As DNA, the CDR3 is TGCGCCAGCAGCCATCTAGGGGACAGGCGGGGCTACACCTTC. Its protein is CASSHLGDRRGYTF.

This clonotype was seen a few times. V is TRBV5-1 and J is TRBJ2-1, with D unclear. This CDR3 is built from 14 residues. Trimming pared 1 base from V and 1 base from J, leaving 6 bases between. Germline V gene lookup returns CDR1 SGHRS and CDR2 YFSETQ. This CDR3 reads CASSLQDSYNEQFF. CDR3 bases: TGCGCCAGCAGCTTGCAGGATTCCTACAATGAGCAGTTCTTC.

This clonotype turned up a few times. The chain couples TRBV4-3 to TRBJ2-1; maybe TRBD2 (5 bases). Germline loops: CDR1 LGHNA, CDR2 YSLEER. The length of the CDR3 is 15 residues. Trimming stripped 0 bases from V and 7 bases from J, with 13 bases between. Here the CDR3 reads CASSQDTGNGNEQFF. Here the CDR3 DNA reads TGCGCCAGCAGCCAAGACACGGGAAACGGGAATGAGCAGTTCTTC.

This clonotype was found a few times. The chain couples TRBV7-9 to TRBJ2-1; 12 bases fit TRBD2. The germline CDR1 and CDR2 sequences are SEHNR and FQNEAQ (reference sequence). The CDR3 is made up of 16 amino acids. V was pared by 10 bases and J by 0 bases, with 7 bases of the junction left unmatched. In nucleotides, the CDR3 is TGTGCCATCCTAGCGGGGGGGACTGGCTCCTACAATGAGCAGTTCTTC. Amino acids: CAILAGGTGSYNEQFF.

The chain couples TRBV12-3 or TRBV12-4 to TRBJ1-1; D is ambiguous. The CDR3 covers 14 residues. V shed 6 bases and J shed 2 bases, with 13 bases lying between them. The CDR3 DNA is TGTGCCAGCAGCCAAACATCAGAAAACACTGAAGCTTTCTTT. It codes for CASSQTSENTEAFF.

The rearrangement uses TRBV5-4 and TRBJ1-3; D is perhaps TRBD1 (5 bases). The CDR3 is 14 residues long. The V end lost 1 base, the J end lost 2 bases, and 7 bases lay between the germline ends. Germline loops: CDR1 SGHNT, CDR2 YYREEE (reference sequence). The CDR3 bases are TGTGCCAGCAGCTTGTCAGGGACTGGAAACACCATATATTTT. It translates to CASSLSGTGNTIYF.

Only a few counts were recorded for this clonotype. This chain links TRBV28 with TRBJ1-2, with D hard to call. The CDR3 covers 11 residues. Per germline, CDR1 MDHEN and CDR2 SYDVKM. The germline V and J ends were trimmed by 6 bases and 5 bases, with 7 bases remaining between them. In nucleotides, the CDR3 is TGTGCCAGCAGAGAGGTTTATGGCTACACCTTC. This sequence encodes CASREVYGYTF.

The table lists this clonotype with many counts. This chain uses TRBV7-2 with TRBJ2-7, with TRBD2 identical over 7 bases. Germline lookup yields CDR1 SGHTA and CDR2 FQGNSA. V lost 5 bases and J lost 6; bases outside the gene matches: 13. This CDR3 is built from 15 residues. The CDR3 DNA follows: TGTGCCAGCAGCCAAAGGGGAGGGCGCCTCTCCGAGCAGTACTTC. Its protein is CASSQRGGRLSEQYF.

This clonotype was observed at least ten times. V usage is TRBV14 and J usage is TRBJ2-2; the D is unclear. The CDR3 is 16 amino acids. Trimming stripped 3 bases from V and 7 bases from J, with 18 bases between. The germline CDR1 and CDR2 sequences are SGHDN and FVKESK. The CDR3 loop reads CASSQIGNAIVGELFF. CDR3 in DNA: TGTGCCAGCAGCCAGATCGGAAACGCCATCGTCGGGGAGCTGTTTTTT.

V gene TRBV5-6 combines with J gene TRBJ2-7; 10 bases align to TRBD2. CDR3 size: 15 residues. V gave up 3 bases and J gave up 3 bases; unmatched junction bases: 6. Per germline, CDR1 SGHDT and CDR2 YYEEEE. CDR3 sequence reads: CASSWPRTSGYEQYF. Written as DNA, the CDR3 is TGTGCCAGCAGCTGGCCCAGGACTAGCGGCTACGAGCAGTACTTC.

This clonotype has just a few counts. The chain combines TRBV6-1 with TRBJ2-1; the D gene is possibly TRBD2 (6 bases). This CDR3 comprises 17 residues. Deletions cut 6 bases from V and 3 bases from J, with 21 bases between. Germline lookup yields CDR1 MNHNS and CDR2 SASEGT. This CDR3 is CASSGGVGHEVYNEQFF. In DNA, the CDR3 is TGTGCCAGCAGCGGAGGGGTGGGTCACGAGGTCTACAATGAGCAGTTCTTC.

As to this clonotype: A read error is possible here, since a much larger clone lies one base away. In DNA, the CDR3 is TGTGCCATCAGTGTTTCCGGGGGGATCACACTAGCCGACGAGCAGTACTTC. It is translated as CAISVSGGITLADEQYF. The chain joins TRBV6-1 to TRBJ2-7, with 7 bases aligning to TRBD2. Germline CDR1 is MNHNS and CDR2 is SASEGT. The CDR3 extends over 17 amino acids.

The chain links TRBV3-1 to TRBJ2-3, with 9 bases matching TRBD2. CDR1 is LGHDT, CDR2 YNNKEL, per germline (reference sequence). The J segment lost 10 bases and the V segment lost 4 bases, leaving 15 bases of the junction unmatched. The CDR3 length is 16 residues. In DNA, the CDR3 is TGTGCCAGCAGCCGGAGTAGCGGGAGAACGGAGAGGTCGCAGTATTTT. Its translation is CASSRSSGRTERSQYF.

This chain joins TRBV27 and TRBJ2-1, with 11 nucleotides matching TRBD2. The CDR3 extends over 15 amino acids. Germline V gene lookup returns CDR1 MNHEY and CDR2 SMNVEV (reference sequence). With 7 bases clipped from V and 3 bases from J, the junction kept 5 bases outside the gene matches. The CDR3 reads CASNLAGGLYNEQFF. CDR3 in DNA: TGTGCCAGCAATCTAGCGGGGGGCCTCTACAATGAGCAGTTCTTC.

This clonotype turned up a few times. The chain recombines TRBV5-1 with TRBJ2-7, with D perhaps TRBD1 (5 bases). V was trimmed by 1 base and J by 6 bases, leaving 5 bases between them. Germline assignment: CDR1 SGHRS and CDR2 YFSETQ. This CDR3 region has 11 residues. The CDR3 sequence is CASSLRGEQYF. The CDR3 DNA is TGCGCCAGCAGCTTGAGGGGCGAGCAGTACTTC.

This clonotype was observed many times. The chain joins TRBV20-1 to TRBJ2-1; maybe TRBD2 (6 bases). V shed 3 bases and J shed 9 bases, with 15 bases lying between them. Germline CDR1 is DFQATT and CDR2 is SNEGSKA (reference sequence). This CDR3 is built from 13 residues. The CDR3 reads CSASAGLHSEQFF. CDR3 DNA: TGCAGTGCTAGCGCGGGGCTACATAGTGAGCAGTTCTTC.

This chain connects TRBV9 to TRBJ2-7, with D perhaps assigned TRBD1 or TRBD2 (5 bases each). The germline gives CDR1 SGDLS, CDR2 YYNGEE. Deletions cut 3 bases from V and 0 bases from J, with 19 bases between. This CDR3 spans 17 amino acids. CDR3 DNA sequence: TGTGCCAGCAGCGGAGGGGTAGCGTCGGGTAGCTCCTACGAGCAGTACTTC. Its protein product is CASSGGVASGSSYEQYF.

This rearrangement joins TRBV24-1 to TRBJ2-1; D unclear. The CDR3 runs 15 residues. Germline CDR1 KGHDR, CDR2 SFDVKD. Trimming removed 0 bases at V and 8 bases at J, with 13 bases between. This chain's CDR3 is CATSDLDGSRDEQFF. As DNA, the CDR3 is TGTGCCACCAGTGATTTGGACGGGTCAAGGGATGAGCAGTTCTTC.

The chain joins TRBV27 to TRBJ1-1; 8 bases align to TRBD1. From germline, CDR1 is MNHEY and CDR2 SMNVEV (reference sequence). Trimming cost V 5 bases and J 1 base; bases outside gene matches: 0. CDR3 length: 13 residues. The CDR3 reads CASSDRGNTEAFF. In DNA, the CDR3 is TGTGCCAGCAGTGACAGGGGGAACACTGAAGCTTTCTTT.

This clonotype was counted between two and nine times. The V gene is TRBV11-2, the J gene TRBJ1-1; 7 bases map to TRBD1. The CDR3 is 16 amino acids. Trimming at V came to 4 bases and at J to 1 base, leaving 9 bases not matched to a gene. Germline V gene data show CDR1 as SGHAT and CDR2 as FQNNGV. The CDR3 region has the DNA TGTGCCAGCAGCTATCGACCGGGACAGAAGAACACTGAAGCTTTCTTT. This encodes CASSYRPGQKNTEAFF.

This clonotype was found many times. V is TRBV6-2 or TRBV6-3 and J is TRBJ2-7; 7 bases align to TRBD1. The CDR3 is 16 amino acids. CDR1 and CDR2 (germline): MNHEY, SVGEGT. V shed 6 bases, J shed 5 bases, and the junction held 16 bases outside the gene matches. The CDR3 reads CASRHSTGQNSNEQYF. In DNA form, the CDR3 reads TGTGCCAGCAGACATTCTACGGGACAGAACTCGAACGAGCAGTACTTC.

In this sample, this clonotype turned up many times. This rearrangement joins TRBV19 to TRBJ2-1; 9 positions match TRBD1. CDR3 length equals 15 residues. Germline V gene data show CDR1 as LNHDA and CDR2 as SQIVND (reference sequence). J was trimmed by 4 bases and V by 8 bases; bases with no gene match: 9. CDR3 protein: CASERGGQGYNEQFF. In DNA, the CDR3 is TGTGCCAGTGAAAGAGGGGGACAGGGTTACAATGAGCAGTTCTTC.

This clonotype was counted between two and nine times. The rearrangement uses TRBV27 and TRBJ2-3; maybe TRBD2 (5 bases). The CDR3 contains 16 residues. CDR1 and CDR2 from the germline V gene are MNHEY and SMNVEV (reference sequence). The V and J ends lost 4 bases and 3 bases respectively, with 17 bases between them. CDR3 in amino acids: CASSSLPGIDTDTQYF. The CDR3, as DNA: TGTGCCAGCAGTTCCCTCCCCGGGATTGATACAGATACGCAGTATTTT.

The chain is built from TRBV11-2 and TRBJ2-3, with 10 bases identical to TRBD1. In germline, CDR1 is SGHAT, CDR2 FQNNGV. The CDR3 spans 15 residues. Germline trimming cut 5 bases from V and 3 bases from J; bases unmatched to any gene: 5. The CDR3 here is CASSADRGGTDTQYF. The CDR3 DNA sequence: TGTGCCAGCAGCGCGGACAGGGGGGGTACAGATACGCAGTATTTT. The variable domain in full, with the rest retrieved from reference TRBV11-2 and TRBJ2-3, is EAGVAQSPRYKIIEKRQSVAFWCNPISGHATLYWYQQILGQGPKLLIQFQNNGVVDDSQLPKDRFSAERLKGVDSTLKIQPAKLEDSAVYLCASSADRGGTDTQYFGPGTRLTVL.